A single sample gave rise to the 10 T cell receptor beta chains below, sequenced in a study of human T cells and chemical hapten exposure. As to time point: pre-sensitization, week 0. Described treatment: therapeutic diphenylcyclopropenone sensitization with weekly scalp DPC. TCRdb called the RACE reads again in MiXCR, with one record for every CDR3 protein. The table shows about 250,000 distinct CDR3 sequences, with around 7.3% occurring only once. This material consisted of whole blood, taken in connection with sensitization to the hapten diphenylcyclopropenone (DPC). Receptors were obtained from a young man with alopecia areata. Some clones in this sample may be carry-over from other donors' samples.

The chain links TRBV11-2 to TRBJ2-3; D gene uncertain. Germline CDR1 SGHAT, CDR2 FQNNGV. The V end lost 5 bases, the J end lost 6 bases, and 27 bases lay between the germline ends. This CDR3 comprises 18 residues. The DNA for the CDR3 is TGTGCCAGCAGCCCCAACCCGGCGGTGCGTGGGGTAGACGATACGCAGTATTTT. Its protein is CASSPNPAVRGVDDTQYF.

This clonotype has ten or more counts. This sequence joins TRBV4-1 and TRBJ1-5; D perhaps matches TRBD1 (5 bases). The CDR3 contains 14 residues. Trimming took 4 bases from V and 6 from J, leaving 13 bases between them. CDR1 MGHRA and CDR2 YSYEKL come from the germline V gene. The DNA for the CDR3 is TGCGCCAGCAGCCCTCTGCAGGGCGGTCAGCCCCAGCATTTT. Encoded protein: CASSPLQGGQPQHF.

This chain connects TRBV29-1 to TRBJ2-2, with TRBD2 matching over 10 bases. The CDR3 runs to 16 residues. CDR1 and CDR2 (germline): SQVTM, ANQGSEA. V trimming: 3 bases; J trimming: 0 bases; junction bases outside the gene matches: 4. DNA of the CDR3: TGCAGCGTTGATCTAGCGGGGGCCACGAACACCGGGGAGCTGTTTTTT. Translated: CSVDLAGATNTGELFF.

The rearrangement uses TRBV7-9 and TRBJ1-3; D perhaps matches TRBD1 (6 bases). The V gene's germline CDR1 is SEHNR and CDR2 FQNEAQ (reference sequence). The CDR3 sequence is 14 residues long. Trimming removed 5 bases from V and 3 bases from J, with 11 bases in between. The CDR3 sequence: CASSPSGVGNTIYF. The CDR3 nucleotides read TGTGCCAGCAGCCCTTCAGGGGTTGGAAACACCATATATTTT.

This clonotype was detected only a few times. The gene calls are TRBV25-1 and TRBJ2-1; TRBD2 matches at 10 bases. CDR3 length: 15 residues. The V segment lost 1 base and the J segment 9 bases; nucleotides outside the gene matches: 6. CDR1 MGHDK and CDR2 SYGVNS come from the germline V gene. The CDR3: CASSELGSGGFEQFF. CDR3 nucleotide sequence: TGTGCCAGCAGTGAATTGGGTAGCGGGGGGTTTGAGCAGTTCTTC.

In this sample, this clonotype turned up a few times. The chain joins TRBV10-1 to TRBJ2-3; D remains ambiguous. CDR3 length: 15 amino acids. The V gene lost 3 bases and the J gene lost 7 bases, with 17 bases spanning the gap. Germline V lookup: CDR1 WNHNN, CDR2 SYGVQD (reference sequence). CDR3 residues: CASSDFLWGTNTQYF. For the CDR3, the DNA is TGCGCCAGCAGTGATTTCCTATGGGGAACAAATACGCAGTATTTT.

This clonotype was detected a few times. The gene calls are TRBV7-8 and TRBJ2-3; D remains unclear. The CDR3 sequence is 13 residues long. The germline V gene has CDR1 SGHVS and CDR2 FQNEAQ. Trimming cost V 2 bases and J 2 bases, with 5 bases left between them. CDR3 in amino acids: CASSLYTTDTQYF. For the CDR3, the DNA is TGTGCCAGCAGCTTATATACCACAGATACGCAGTATTTT.

CDR3 loop: CASSYYEPGANVLTF. In DNA form, the CDR3 reads TGTGCCAGCAGCTATTACGAACCTGGGGCCAACGTCCTGACTTTC. The chain links TRBV7-3 to TRBJ2-6, with unresolved D. Per germline, CDR1 SGHTA and CDR2 FQGTGA. V lost 4 bases, J lost 2 bases, and 9 bases lay in between. This CDR3 region has 15 residues. The full variable domain, rest sourced from reference TRBV7-3 and TRBJ2-6, is GAGVSQTPSNKVTEKGKYVELRCDPISGHTALYWYRQSLGQGPEFLIYFQGTGAADDSGLPNDRFFAVRPEGSVSTLKIQRTERGDSAVYLCASSYYEPGANVLTFGAGSRLTVL.

The table lists this clonotype with a few counts. The chain employs TRBV3-1 and TRBJ1-2; D unresolved. The CDR3 spans 14 residues. Germline CDR1 and CDR2: LGHDT and YNNKEL (reference sequence). Trimming took 0 bases from V and 4 from J, leaving 9 bases between them. CDR3 sequence (DNA): TGTGCCAGCAGCCAAGAGTGGGTGGGCTATGGCTACACCTTC. This encodes CASSQEWVGYGYTF.

The rearrangement joins TRBV5-5 to TRBJ2-6; no firm D call. The CDR3 length is 17 residues. Trimming cost V 1 base and J 2 bases, with 13 bases left between them. CDR1 and CDR2 from the germline V gene are SGHKS and YYEKEE (reference sequence). This chain's CDR3 is CASSLRRPMAGANVLTF. In DNA form, the CDR3 reads TGTGCCAGCAGCTTGCGGCGTCCCATGGCTGGGGCCAACGTCCTGACTTTC. Full variable domain (outside the CDR3, taken from reference TRBV5-5 and TRBJ2-6): DAGVTQSPTHLIKTRGQQVTLRCSPISGHKSVSWYQQVLGQGPQFIFQYYEKEERGRGNFPDRFSARQFPNYSSELNVNALLLGDSALYLCASSLRRPMAGANVLTFGAGSRLTVL.